Below, one T cell receptor (beta chain) is given with its context. Source study methods: It was from reference gene primer amplification that nucleated cell counts were estimated. Produced via immunoSEQ multiplex PCR; TCRdb's table is partial and in-frame only. That table furnishes V, J and clone size, whereas the DNA furnished D and trimming. Here the sample spans around 110,000 clones, about 80% being singletons. The sample belongs to a study of blood T cell repertoires in COVID-19. Background on the study: The United States, Italy and Spain provided the acute and convalescent COVID-19 samples.

This CDR3 has 16 amino acids. V dropped 3 bases and J dropped 3 bases, with 15 bases sitting between them. Germline V CDR1 and CDR2: LNHNV, YYDKDF (reference sequence). The chain has TRBV15 and TRBJ1-5, with a tentative D call TRBD1 (5 bases). The sequenced sample was peripheral blood. The clonotype originates from a man between 65 and 85 years old with active or convalescent COVID-19. The CDR3 DNA reads as TGTGCCACCAGCAGTGCCGGAGGGACTCCCAATCAGCCCCAGCATTTT. Protein: CATSSAGGTPNQPQHF. The full variable domain, completed using reference TRBV15 and TRBJ1-5, is DAMVIQNPRYQVTQFGKPVTLSCSQTLNHNVMYWYQQKSSQAPKLLFHYYDKDFNNEADTPDNFQSRRPNTSFCFLDIRSPGLGDTAMYLCATSSAGGTPNQPQHFGDGTRLSIL.